The entry below describes one T cell receptor beta chain. This clone was seen a few times. This receptor's antigen is unknown. The record has no base qualities; no much larger clone is one base away. Receptor amplification or capture employed the immunoSEQ multiplex PCR assay. The multiplex PCR relied on a mix of 60 forward primers for TCR Vbeta segments and 13 reverse primers for TCR Jbeta segments. A multiplex PCR assay on genomic DNA amplified the CDR3 region of rearranged TCR beta genes. The Illumina HiSeq System was used to sequence the amplified TCR beta libraries as 87-base-pair reads. The paper's data handling went like this. In a later analysis, some 80 million unique TCR beta chains were counted across the 650 to 750 repertoires, and approximately 11 million of these chains were shared by at least two donors. Raw reads were error-corrected and collapsed into unique sequences by a nearest-neighbor algorithm in which closely related sequences were merged to remove PCR and sequencing errors. V, D and J gene segments were assigned by aligning CDR3 sequences to IMGT reference sequences. For a sequence to be retained, a match of at least six nucleotides to both a V gene segment and a J gene segment was required. Rearrangements were classified as productive when the CDR3 lacked stop codons and remained in frame with V and J, and all other rearrangements were classified as non-productive. CDR3 was defined by IMGT convention, running from the second conserved V-encoded cysteine to the conserved J-encoded phenylalanine. In an earlier analysis of around 640 of the donors, sequences lacking an unambiguous match to a single V gene segment were excluded. In an earlier analysis of more than 500 of the donors, a V segment was called functional when productive rearrangements were above 56.7%, and segregating when the standard deviation between donors exceeded 5%. A statistical classification framework was developed to diagnose cytomegalovirus status using the catalog of TCR beta chain sequences. In a later analysis, TCR nucleotide sequences were compared against IMGT/GENE-DB human TR gene sequences so that V and J genes could be assigned. Using the TCRdist pipeline, a later analysis assigned CDR3 sequences along with most-parsimonious VDJ recombination scenarios. In a later analysis, each TCR beta chain was defined by its CDR3 amino acid sequence together with its V-gene family, and reads lacking a unique V-gene family were excluded. In a later analysis, a few hundred highly shared, low-generation-probability nucleotide sequences were removed to address suspected cross-contamination and a sequencing artifact. In a later analysis, a clonal expansion index was calculated for each public chain from normalized within-repertoire ranks of inferred template counts. In a later analysis, generation probabilities were computed with a VDJ recombination model fitted to out-of-frame rearrangements, and the resulting probabilities were checked against IGoR. A later analysis scored TCR-TCR, TCR-HLA and TCR-CMV co-occurrence with hypergeometric tests, applying a repertoire-size bias correction to TCR pairs. False discovery rates were estimated in a later analysis by permuting HLA or CMV assignments 20 times. In a later analysis, co-occurring TCRs were grouped using DBSCAN, and TCRdist sequence similarity was added for clustering within HLA-allele-positive subsets. For co-occurrence clustering, repertoires with fewer than 30,000 or more than 120,000 public chains were excluded, along with a handful of repertoires with anomalous nucleotide sharing. TCRdb obtained this table from immuneACCESS and retained in-frame rearrangements with V and J assigned. These tables miss some clones; where compared with another copy, unresolved V genes account for less than half of the shortfall, and the remainder is unexplained. V and J calls and clone size are those listed in that table; D and trimming were worked out from the DNA. In this sample the table shows approximately 160,000 clones, roughly four fifths of which occur a single time. The ten largest clonotypes hold about 0.8% of the sample.

The cohort consisted of 600 to 750 healthy bone marrow donors. At the time of sampling, all cohort members were nominally healthy, though unrecorded immune exposures were likely present. The donor was CMV seronegative and belonged to the group of around 400 seronegative cohort members. Each donor provided a peripheral blood sample, and peripheral blood mononuclear cells were used for TCR beta sequencing. The Qiagen DNeasy Blood Extraction Kit was used to extract genomic DNA from the blood cell samples. This entry is derived from a study of cytomegalovirus exposure and HLA in healthy donors (TCRdb year 2017). Describing the broader study: In an earlier analysis of around 540 of the donors, about 260 Gb of sequence data and 95 million to 130 million unique TCR beta sequences from roughly 200 million T cells were reported. A handful of DR-DQ haplotypes were handled as single units for association and clustering because linkage in the cohort was strong. An early release covering roughly 600 HLA-typed donors comprised about 300 gigabases of sequencing data and tens of millions of unique TCR sequences. An earlier analysis of approximately 640 of the donors applied high-throughput TCR beta sequencing to assess whether each TCR beta V gene segment acted as functional or pseudogenic. The study aimed to test whether cataloging public T cell receptors could reveal signatures of past pathogen exposure. On average, roughly 200,000 unique TCR beta nucleotide sequences were sequenced per donor among a few hundred genotyped donors of the cohort, with roughly 20% of those sequences being non-productive. Donor age, sex, ethnicity and CMV serostatus were collected together with the repertoire data. The number of donors typed differed by locus, with roughly 620-640 for A, B, C, DRB1 and DQB1, around 560 for DQA1, about 610 for DPA1, and some 440 for DPB1. A later genetic analysis used genome-wide SNP genotypes for about 65% of the 666 donors, treating that subset as a discovery cohort. The genetic ancestry cluster associated with self-reported Caucasian donors included around four fifths of the 398 genotyped donors. Besides the first cohort of around 670 subjects, a separate validation cohort made up of roughly 120 different subjects was used. The study profiled the T cell repertoires of hundreds of subjects by immunosequencing and related them to cytomegalovirus serostatus. HLA typing covered class I and class II loci at four-digit resolution. To study patterns of TCR occurrence, a later analysis re-analyzed previously published TCR beta repertoires from several hundred donors and added high-resolution HLA genotyping. The study combined high-throughput TCR immunosequencing, statistical association of individual TCRs with disease status, and machine learning to predict cytomegalovirus infection status. The later analysis used no new phenotypic data to find candidate immune exposures, relying instead on TCR beta sequences and their occurrence across donors. Every discovery cohort repertoire had been produced on one sequencing platform. General study outcomes and caveats: In a later analysis, more than 15,000 TCR beta sequences were associated with specific HLA alleles at a false discovery rate of 0.05. When HLA alleles, especially DR and DQ, strongly co-occurred, TCR associations were difficult to assign to individual alleles. An association between a missense DCLRE1C variant and V-gene and J-gene trimming of TCR beta chains was found in a later genetic analysis and replicated in an independent cohort. A later analysis found that TCR association rates varied across HLA loci, with DRB1 alleles showing the most associated TCRs and HLA-C alleles the fewest. In an earlier analysis of 587 of the donors, most TCR beta V segments appeared in productive rearrangements about 90% or about 30% of the time, broadly matching IMGT annotations. Linkage disequilibrium might explain the correlated functional status among segregating V segments, but an unknown experimental factor could not be ruled out. Because counts were too low, about 15 rarely observed V segments, including chromosome 9 orphons, were left out of the earlier analysis of about 500 of the donors. The study listed 170 or so TCR beta chains as associated with cytomegalovirus. In a later analysis, most CMV-associated TCR beta chains were found to appear HLA-restricted, with HLA associations seemingly driven largely by CMV exposure. The classifier was reported to diagnose cytomegalovirus status with high specificity and sensitivity in both the original and validation cohorts. A later analysis found that HLA-associated TCR beta chains were more clonally expanded and had lower generation probabilities than equally common non-associated chains. Across donors, most TCR sequences were observed very rarely, whereas some public TCRs were present in many individuals. Because HLA typing was missing for some donors at each locus, association tests included only the typed subset. Some IMGT-functional V segments, including TRBV6-2 and TRBV6-3, could not be distinguished by the 87-base-pair reads and were therefore excluded. A further reported finding was that TCR beta sequences accurately predicted the HLA-A and HLA-B alleles for most subjects in the first cohort. The authors suggested that the approach could potentially be extended to other disease states and immunological phenotypes. For the cohort, immune exposure information was limited to CMV serostatus. According to a later analysis, parvovirus B19, influenza, CMV and Epstein-Barr virus appeared linked to several top co-occurrence clusters. A cluster of highly shared sequence variants was judged likely to represent a technical artifact of the sequencing pipeline. Three of the identified cytomegalovirus-associated TCR beta chains were confirmed in vitro to be specific for cytomegalovirus antigens. Sequencing depth was assumed to be roughly uniform across donors in the presence/absence analyses, though that assumption may not hold. This cohort had only TCR beta chains sequenced, and the lack of alpha or paired-chain data limited which features could be detected. A later genetic analysis reported fewer N-insertions in productive TCRs among donors in an Asian-associated ancestry cluster than the approximately 670-donor mean.

Sequences LNHDA (CDR1) and SQIVND (CDR2) are obtained from the germline V gene (reference sequence). The CDR3 runs 14 residues from the cysteine to the phenylalanine. Only the CDR3 DNA stays, 42 bases, in frame from base 1. Trimming removed 6 bases from V and 3 bases from J, leaving 14 bases between the germline ends. The source of this sequence is a female donor in good health and CMV-seronegative. Input material: PBMCs. The chain joins TRBV19 to TRBJ1-2; confidence is insufficient to name the D gene. The CDR3 amino acid sequence is: CASSLRRGDYGYTF. The sequenced DNA is TGTGCCAGTAGCCTCCGTCGGGGTGACTATGGCTACACCTTC.